The rows below give T cell receptor beta chains drawn from one sample of a study of CD8+CD57+ T cells in acquired aplastic anemia. A single record per CDR3 protein comes from TCRdb applying MiXCR to the reads. This sample carries around 170,000 distinct CDR3 sequences, 40% to 55% of them seen once, and the ten largest clones take around 8.8%. Sequencing was carried out using sorted CD4+, CD8+, or CD8+CD57+ T cells (not recorded which) from PBMCs. These receptors were obtained from a human donor with aplastic anemia. Both conserved end residues are part of each CDR3. A D gene is named only where the DNA matches it firmly. Clone size is given for some rows only: seen once, a few or many times, or a class if the clone is expanded.

d_gene	abundance	v_gene	j_gene	CDR3aa	CDR3nt
-	-	TRBV5-1	TRBJ2-7	CASSFLAMGYEQYF	TGCGCCAGCAGCTTTCTGGCTATGGGCTACGAGCAGTACTTC
TRBD1	many	TRBV5-1	TRBJ2-5	CASSSRTGGQETQYF	TGCGCCAGCAGCTCGAGGACAGGGGGACAAGAGACCCAGTACTTC
-	-	TRBV15	TRBJ2-7	CATSSQGGTYEQYF	TGTGCCACCAGCAGCCAAGGTGGTACCTACGAGCAGTACTTC
-	-	TRBV25-1	TRBJ1-2	CASSVTGTDNYGYTF	TGTGCCAGCAGTGTAACCGGGACGGATAACTATGGCTACACCTTC
-	-	TRBV27	TRBJ1-2	CASTPIAGRTSYGYTF	TGTGCCAGCACTCCAATAGCGGGACGGACGTCCTATGGCTACACCTTC
-	-	TRBV7-8	TRBJ2-3	CASSFSGTGNSGRTQYF	TGTGCCAGCAGCTTTTCCGGGACAGGGAATAGCGGGAGAACGCAGTATTTT
-	once	TRBV2	TRBJ1-5	CASRLDPAQPQHF	TGTGCCAGCAGACTTGACCCCGCTCAGCCCCAGCATTTT
TRBD2	-	TRBV10-3	TRBJ2-5	CAISESIAGRAIGQETQYF	TGTGCCATCAGTGAGTCGATAGCCGGGAGGGCCATAGGTCAAGAGACCCAGTACTTC
-	few	TRBV4-3	TRBJ2-3	CASSQDRGGADTQYF	TGCGCCAGCAGCCAAGATCGAGGGGGGGCAGATACGCAGTATTTT
TRBD1	many	TRBV2	TRBJ2-2	CASSGDRVNTGELFF	TGTGCCAGCAGTGGGGACAGGGTGAACACCGGGGAGCTGTTTTTT
-	-	TRBV7-2	TRBJ2-7	CASSQGVDYEQYF	TGTGCCAGCAGCCAAGGGGTGGACTACGAGCAGTACTTC
TRBD2	-	TRBV10-2	TRBJ2-5	CASSDGTSGYQETQYF	TGCGCCAGCAGTGATGGGACTAGCGGTTACCAAGAGACCCAGTACTTC
-	-	TRBV27	TRBJ2-5	CASSAHGPLGETQYF	TGTGCCAGCAGTGCACACGGACCACTGGGAGAGACCCAGTACTTC
TRBD1	-	TRBV24-1	TRBJ2-3	CATGQGSTDTQYF	TGTGCCACCGGACAGGGGAGCACAGATACGCAGTATTTT
-	-	TRBV9	TRBJ1-2	CASSVSGVRTNYGYTF	TGTGCCAGCAGCGTAAGTGGTGTCCGTACTAACTATGGCTACACCTTC
-	few	TRBV7-9	TRBJ1-1	CASSFTDGYEAFF	TGTGCCAGCAGCTTCACGGACGGATATGAAGCTTTCTTT
-	-	TRBV2	TRBJ1-4	CASRSGAATNKKLFF	TGTGCCAGCAGGAGCGGTGCCGCAACTAATAAAAAACTGTTTTTT
-	many	TRBV24-1	TRBJ2-7	CATADRPYEQYF	TGTGCCACTGCTGACAGACCCTACGAGCAGTACTTC
-	many	TRBV10-1	TRBJ1-3	CASSPNYGNTIYF	TGCGCCAGCAGTCCTAACTATGGTAACACCATATATTTT
-	-	TRBV7-2	TRBJ2-7	CASSLVDRIYEQYF	TGTGCCAGCAGCTTAGTGGACAGAATCTACGAGCAGTACTTC
-	-	TRBV4-1	TRBJ2-1	CASSYRVGGPNEQFF	TGCGCCAGCAGCTATAGGGTGGGGGGGCCAAATGAGCAGTTCTTC
-	few	TRBV9	TRBJ2-1	CASSVEDNEQFF	TGTGCCAGCAGCGTAGAAGACAATGAGCAGTTCTTC